Detailed here is one T cell receptor beta chain. The antigen is undetermined. Germline CDR1 reads MDHEN; CDR2 reads SYDVKM. The ends lost 5 bases at V and 2 bases at J; junction bases unmatched: 5. The CDR3 has 15 residues. This sample is drawn from a study of cytomegalovirus exposure and HLA in healthy donors. Study-level results: Among TCR sequences, most were rare, though some public TCRs appeared in many donors. Reports credit the classifier with highly specific, highly sensitive diagnosis of cytomegalovirus status.

Profiled with immunoSEQ multiplex PCR; TCRdb holds only in-frame clones, not every one. The repertoire has 150,000 to 200,000 clones, more than 80% of them found once; the top ten carry roughly 7%. Sequenced input: PBMCs. This sequence joins TRBV28 and TRBJ1-3; 8 bases are a match to TRBD1. The TCR originated in a man aged 18 to 30 in good health and CMV-seropositive. CDR3: CASSTPGGAGNTIYF. In nucleotides, the CDR3 is TGTGCCAGCAGTACCCCAGGGGGCGCTGGAAACACCATATATTTT.